The 21 T cell receptor beta chains below all came from one sample that was sequenced in a study of blood T cell repertoires in COVID-19. The table came from immunoSEQ multiplex PCR; TCRdb's copy has only in-frame clones and leaves some out. This table holds about 100,000 clones, around four fifths found once. The sequencing sample was made of peripheral blood. The receptors shown here come from a man aged 50-60 years with active or convalescent COVID-19.

The chain is built from TRBV7-9 and TRBJ2-7, with D maybe TRBD2 (8 bases). The CDR3 length is 14 residues. The V end was cut by 8 bases, the J end by 0 bases, with 14 bases between. Germline lookup yields CDR1 SEHNR and CDR2 FQNEAQ (reference sequence). The DNA for the CDR3 is TGTGCCAGCTCAGGGGGGACTAGCTCCTACGAGCAGTACTTC. It translates to CASSGGTSSYEQYF. Filled out from reference TRBV7-9 and TRBJ2-7, the complete variable domain reads DTGVSQNPRHKITKRGQNVTFRCDPISEHNRLYWYRQTLGQGPEFLTYFQNEAQLEKSRLLSDRFSAERPKGSFSTLEIQRTEQGDSAMYLCASSGGTSSYEQYFGPGTRLTVT.

This chain uses TRBV7-8 with TRBJ1-1; maybe TRBD1 (6 bases). CDR1 is SGHVS, CDR2 FQNEAQ, per germline. Trimming removed 3 bases at V and 6 bases at J, with 11 bases between. The CDR3 totals 13 residues. The CDR3 protein is CASSFDRSAEAFF. CDR3 sequence (DNA): TGTGCCAGCAGCTTCGACAGGTCCGCTGAAGCTTTCTTT.

V and J are TRBV2 and TRBJ1-4; the D gene is possibly TRBD1 (5 bases). V dropped 7 bases and J dropped 5 bases, with 11 bases sitting between them. The germline V gene encodes CDR1 SNHLY and CDR2 FYNNEI. The CDR3 is made up of 13 amino acids. CDR3 coding DNA: TGTGCCAGCAAGACAGACTTAAATGAAAAACTGTTTTTT. As protein: CASKTDLNEKLFF.

This chain uses TRBV5-1 with TRBJ1-1; maybe TRBD1 (6 bases). Trimming removed 5 bases at V and 5 bases at J, with 19 bases between. Germline lookup yields CDR1 SGHRS and CDR2 YFSETQ. This CDR3 is built from 15 residues. Written as DNA, the CDR3 is TGCGCCAGCAGTATATTGGCAGGGGAGACAACTGAAGCTTTCTTT. Encoded protein: CASSILAGETTEAFF.

The chain links TRBV2 to TRBJ2-7, with D perhaps TRBD1 (5 bases). The V end was cut by 6 bases, the J end by 4 bases, with 7 bases between. The CDR3 loop spans 11 amino acids. CDR1 is SNHLY and CDR2 is FYNNEI in the germline V gene. The CDR3 reads CASRDTYEQYF. The DNA of the CDR3 is TGTGCCAGCAGGGACACATACGAGCAGTACTTC. Using reference TRBV2 and TRBJ2-7 for the parts outside the CDR3, the full variable domain is EPEVTQTPSHQVTQMGQEVILRCVPISNHLYFYWYRQILGQKVEFLVSFYNNEISEKSEIFDDQFSVERPDGSNFTLKIRSTKLEDSAMYFCASRDTYEQYFGPGTRLTVT.

Note on this clone: At one end the junction does not follow the germline gene, possibly because of a read error. The rearrangement links TRBV19 to TRBJ2-7, with 7 bases fitting TRBD2. This CDR3 has 15 amino acids. Germline V lookup: CDR1 LNHDA, CDR2 SQIVND (reference sequence). The CDR3 coding sequence is TGTGCCAGTAGAGATCTGGCGGGAGACTCCTCCGAGCAGTACTTC. Translated, it gives CASRDLAGDSSEQYF.

This clone has a handful of counts. The genes are TRBV21-1 and TRBJ1-1; TRBD1 reflects the table's D call only, with no check against the DNA. TRBV21-1 is a listed pseudogene. The CDR3 contains 15 residues. DNA of the CDR3: TGTGCCAGCAGCAAAAGGAAAGGGGGTAAAACTGAAGCTTTCTTT. Translation: CASSKRKGGKTEAFF.

The chain joins TRBV25-1 to TRBJ2-3; TRBD2 is a possible D gene (6 bases). Germline V lookup: CDR1 MGHDK, CDR2 SYGVNS. The CDR3 sequence is 17 residues long. Trimming took off 4 bases at V and 0 bases at J, with 17 bases between the two ends. CDR3 nucleotides: TGTGCCAGCAGTGTACCGTCGGGAGCTTCTAGCACAGATACGCAGTATTTT. It yields the protein CASSVPSGASSTDTQYF.

The chain has TRBV24-1 and TRBJ2-7; 7 nucleotides match TRBD2. Germline assignment: CDR1 KGHDR and CDR2 SFDVKD. This CDR3 spans 14 amino acids. The ends lost 9 bases at V and 2 bases at J; junction bases unmatched: 9. CDR3 sequence (DNA): TGTGCCACCTCCCTGAGCGGGGCCACCTACGAGCAGTACTTC. Residues: CATSLSGATYEQYF.

The CDR3 region is CASSQDRFDEQFF. CDR3 DNA sequence: TGTGCCAGCAGCCAAGACAGGTTCGATGAGCAGTTCTTC. The chain combines TRBV14 with TRBJ2-1; D is unresolved. Germline V gene sequence: CDR1 SGHDN, CDR2 FVKESK. The CDR3 has 13 residues. V dropped 0 bases and J dropped 8 bases, with 8 bases sitting between them.

This clone was observed a few times. The chain carries TRBV24-1 and TRBJ2-2; 7 nucleotides line up with TRBD2. The CDR3 is 16 amino acids. V was clipped by 2 bases and J by 2 bases; unmatched bases: 4. CDR1 and CDR2 (germline): KGHDR, SFDVKD. The CDR3 is CATSDWASGNTGELFF. In nucleotides, the CDR3 is TGTGCCACCAGTGATTGGGCTAGCGGAAACACCGGGGAGCTGTTTTTT.

This clone appeared a few times. V is TRBV4-2 and J is TRBJ2-7; 13 bases match TRBD2. The junction had 5 bases not matched to a gene; V was cut back by 0 bases and J by 3 bases. Germline CDR1 is LGHNA and CDR2 is YNFKEQ. The CDR3 sequence is 17 residues long. The CDR3 nucleotides read TGTGCCAGCAGCCAAGAGGGGACTAGCGGGAACTACTACGAGCAGTACTTC. Residues: CASSQEGTSGNYYEQYF.

This clone was seen just once. V and J are TRBV28 and TRBJ2-5; weak D call: TRBD2 (5 bases). The CDR3 length is 12 residues. V lost 10 bases and J 1 base, leaving 10 bases between the germline ends. The germline V gene encodes CDR1 MDHEN and CDR2 SYDVKM. CDR3 protein: CATRGFQETQYF. CDR3 bases: TGTGCCACCCGAGGGTTCCAAGAGACCCAGTACTTC.

This clone was counted between two and nine times. V gene TRBV27 combines with J gene TRBJ1-5; D gene unclear. CDR1 and CDR2 from the germline V gene are MNHEY and SMNVEV (reference sequence). V was trimmed by 6 bases and J by 4 bases, leaving 7 bases between them. The CDR3 consists of 12 residues. Here the CDR3 reads CASRARNQPQHF. The CDR3, as DNA: TGTGCCAGCAGAGCCCGGAATCAGCCCCAGCATTTT.

The V and J genes are TRBV6-4 and TRBJ1-5; 10 bases align to TRBD1. This CDR3 region has 19 residues. With 4 bases clipped from V and 1 base from J, the junction kept 13 bases outside the gene matches. CDR1 is MRHNA and CDR2 is SNTAGT in the germline V gene. The CDR3 loop is CASSAWTGGGFWSNQPQHF. As DNA, the CDR3 is TGTGCCAGCAGTGCCTGGACAGGGGGAGGTTTTTGGAGCAATCAGCCCCAGCATTTT.

This chain uses TRBV25-1 with TRBJ1-1; the D gene is possibly TRBD1 (5 bases). Trimming took 7 bases from V and 3 from J, leaving 9 bases between them. The V gene's germline CDR1 is MGHDK and CDR2 SYGVNS. This CDR3 comprises 12 residues. The CDR3 coding sequence is TGTGCCAGCACGCGGGGGGACACTGAAGCTTTCTTT. Protein: CASTRGDTEAFF.

J is TRBJ2-2 and V is TRBV27; a possible D gene is TRBD1 (6 bases). V shed 5 bases and J shed 0 bases, with 13 bases lying between them. This CDR3 region has 16 residues. Germline CDR1 is MNHEY and CDR2 is SMNVEV (reference sequence). CDR3: CASSLRDTANTGELFF. The DNA for the CDR3 is TGTGCCAGCAGTCTCAGGGACACCGCGAACACCGGGGAGCTGTTTTTT.

The chain uses TRBV11-3 and TRBJ2-5, with 7 bases fitting TRBD2. CDR1 and CDR2 from the germline V gene are SGHNT and YENEEA. This CDR3 is built from 14 residues. The V and J ends lost 4 bases and 3 bases, in that order; junction bases with no gene match: 5. In DNA form, the CDR3 reads TGTGCCAGCAGCTCCCAGCTAGCGGAAGAGACCCAGTACTTC. It translates to CASSSQLAEETQYF.

This rearrangement joins TRBV2 to TRBJ2-7; D perhaps matches TRBD2 (6 bases). This CDR3 is 14 amino acids long. Germline CDR1 is SNHLY and CDR2 is FYNNEI. Trimming stripped 11 bases from V and 0 bases from J, with 17 bases between. DNA of the CDR3: TGTGCCTGTCGGGCAGCGGGTAGCTCCTACGAGCAGTACTTC. Its protein is CACRAAGSSYEQYF.

This clone was counted once. V gene TRBV28 combines with J gene TRBJ1-4, with D possibly being TRBD1 (6 bases). CDR1 is MDHEN, CDR2 SYDVKM, per germline. The CDR3 has 18 amino acids. V was pared by 1 base and J by 5 bases, with 20 bases between. DNA of the CDR3: TGTGCCAGCAGTTTATTGGGAACCATCGGGACAAAGAATGAAAAACTGTTTTTT. Translation gives CASSLLGTIGTKNEKLFF.

The rearrangement joins TRBV19 to TRBJ2-3, with D perhaps TRBD2 (5 bases). CDR3 size: 16 residues. CDR1 and CDR2 from the germline V gene are LNHDA and SQIVND (reference sequence). The V end lost 5 bases, the J end lost 1 base, and 16 bases lay between the germline ends. CDR3 sequence (DNA): TGTGCCAGTAGTTTGTCTATTGGAGGTGGCACAGATACGCAGTATTTT. Its translation: CASSLSIGGGTDTQYF.